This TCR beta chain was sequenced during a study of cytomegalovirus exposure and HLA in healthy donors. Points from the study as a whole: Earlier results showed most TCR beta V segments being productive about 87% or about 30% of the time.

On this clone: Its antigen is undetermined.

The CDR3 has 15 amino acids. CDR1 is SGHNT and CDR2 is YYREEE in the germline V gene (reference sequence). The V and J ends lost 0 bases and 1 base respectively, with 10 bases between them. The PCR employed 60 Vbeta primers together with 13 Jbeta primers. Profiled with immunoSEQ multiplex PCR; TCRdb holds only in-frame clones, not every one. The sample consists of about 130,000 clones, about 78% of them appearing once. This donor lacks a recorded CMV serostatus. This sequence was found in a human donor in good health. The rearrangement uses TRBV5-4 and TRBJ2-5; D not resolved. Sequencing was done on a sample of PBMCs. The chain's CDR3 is CASSLGPVIQETQYF. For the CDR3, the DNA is TGTGCCAGCAGCTTGGGGCCAGTGATCCAAGAGACCCAGTACTTC.